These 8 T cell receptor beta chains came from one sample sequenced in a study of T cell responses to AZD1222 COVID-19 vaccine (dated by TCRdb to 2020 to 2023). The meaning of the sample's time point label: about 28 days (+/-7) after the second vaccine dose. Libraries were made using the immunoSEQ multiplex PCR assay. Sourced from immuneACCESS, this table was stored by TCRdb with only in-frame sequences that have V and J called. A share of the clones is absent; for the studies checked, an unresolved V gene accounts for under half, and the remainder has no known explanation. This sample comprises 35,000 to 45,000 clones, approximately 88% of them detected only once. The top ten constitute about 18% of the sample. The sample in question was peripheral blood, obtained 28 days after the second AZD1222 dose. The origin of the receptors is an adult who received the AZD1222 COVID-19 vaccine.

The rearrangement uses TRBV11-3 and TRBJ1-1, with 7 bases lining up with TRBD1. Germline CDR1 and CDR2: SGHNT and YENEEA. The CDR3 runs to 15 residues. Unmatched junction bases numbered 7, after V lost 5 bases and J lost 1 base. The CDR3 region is CASSPGGTANTEAFF. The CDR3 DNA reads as TGTGCCAGCAGCCCTGGCGGGACAGCGAACACTGAAGCTTTCTTT.

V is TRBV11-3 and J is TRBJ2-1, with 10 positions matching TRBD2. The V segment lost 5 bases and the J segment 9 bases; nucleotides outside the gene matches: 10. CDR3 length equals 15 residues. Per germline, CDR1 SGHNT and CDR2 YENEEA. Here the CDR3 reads CASSPQAGGLSEQFF. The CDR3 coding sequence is TGTGCCAGCAGCCCCCAAGCGGGGGGGCTAAGTGAGCAGTTCTTC. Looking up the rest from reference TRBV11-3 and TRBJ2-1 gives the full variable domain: EAGVVQSPRYKIIEKKQPVAFWCNPISGHNTLYWYLQNLGQGPELLIRYENEEAVDDSQLPKDRFSAERLKGVDSTLKIQPAELGDSAVYLCASSPQAGGLSEQFFGPGTRLTVL.

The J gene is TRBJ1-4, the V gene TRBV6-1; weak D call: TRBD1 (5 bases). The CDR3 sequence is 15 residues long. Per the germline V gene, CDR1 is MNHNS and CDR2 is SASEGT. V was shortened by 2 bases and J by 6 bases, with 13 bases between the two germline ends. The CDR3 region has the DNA TGTGCCAGCAGTGAAACGCCAGGGTCTTATGAAAAACTGTTTTTT. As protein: CASSETPGSYEKLFF.

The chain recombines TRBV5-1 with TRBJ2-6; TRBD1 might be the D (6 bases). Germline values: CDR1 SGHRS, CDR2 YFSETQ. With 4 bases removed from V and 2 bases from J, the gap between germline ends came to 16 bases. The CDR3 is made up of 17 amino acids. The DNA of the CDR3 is TGCGCCAGCAGCATATCCTTACAGGGACCTGGGGCCAACGTCCTGACTTTC. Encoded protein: CASSISLQGPGANVLTF.

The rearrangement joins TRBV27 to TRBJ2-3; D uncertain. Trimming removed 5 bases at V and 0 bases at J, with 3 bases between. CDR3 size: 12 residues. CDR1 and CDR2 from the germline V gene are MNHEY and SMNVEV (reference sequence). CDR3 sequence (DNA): TGTGCCAGCAGTAAAAGCACAGATACGCAGTATTTT. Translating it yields CASSKSTDTQYF.

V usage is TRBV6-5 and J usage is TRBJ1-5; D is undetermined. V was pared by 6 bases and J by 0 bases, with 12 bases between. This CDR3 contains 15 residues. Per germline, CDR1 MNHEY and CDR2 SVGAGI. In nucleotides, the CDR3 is TGTGCCAGCAGGGCCGGGTTTTTTAGCAATCAGCCCCAGCATTTT. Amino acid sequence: CASRAGFFSNQPQHF.

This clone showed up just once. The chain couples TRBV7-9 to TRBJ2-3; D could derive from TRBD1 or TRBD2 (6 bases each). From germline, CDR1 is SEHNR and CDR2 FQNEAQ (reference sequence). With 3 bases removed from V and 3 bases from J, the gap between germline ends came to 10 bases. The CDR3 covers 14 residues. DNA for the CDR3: TGTGCCAGCAGCTTTACAGGGAGGACAGATACGCAGTATTTT. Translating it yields CASSFTGRTDTQYF.

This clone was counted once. The CDR3 coding sequence is TGTGCCAGCAGCTTGACAGGGACCCTTAATTCACCCCTCCACTTT. Protein sequence: CASSLTGTLNSPLHF. The rearrangement joins TRBV5-4 to TRBJ1-6, with D possibly matching TRBD1 (6 bases). This CDR3 comprises 15 residues. With 1 base removed from V and 6 bases from J, the gap between germline ends came to 11 bases. Germline CDR1 and CDR2: SGHNT and YYREEE (reference sequence).